This entry describes one TCR beta chain. Its antigen is not known. The memory fraction was CD4+CD45RO+CD25- cells. Study results and caveats: Tumor memory CD4+ T cell TCR gene usage was found to cluster with blood and lymph node memory CD4+ cells and with lymph node naive CD4+ cells. Tumor Treg TCRs overlapped most with tumor naive CD4+ cells.

Full-length variable regions came from constant-region reverse primers plus semi-nested Nested Universal Primer A PCR. TCRdb reanalysed the 5' RACE reads using MiXCR and keeps one entry per CDR3 protein. The sample carries thousands of distinct CDR3 sequences, around 56% recorded once. The clonotype was recovered from a female donor with breast cancer. Sequences were obtained from memory CD4+ T cells sorted from a lymph node. Documented subset: memory CD4+ T cells, CD4+CD45RO+CD25-.

The CDR3 here is CASSRGGSQSPNSPLHF. CDR3 DNA: TGTGCCAGCAGCCGAGGGGGGAGCCAAAGCCCTAATTCACCCCTCCACTTT. The genes are TRBV9 and TRBJ1-6; TRBD1 might be the D (6 bases). Per germline, CDR1 SGDLS and CDR2 YYNGEE. The CDR3 has 17 residues. The V gene lost 4 bases and the J gene lost 6 bases, with 20 bases spanning the gap.